This is a list of T cell receptor beta chains from one sample in a study of blood T cell repertoires in COVID-19. Assay used: immunoSEQ multiplex PCR; TCRdb lists only in-frame clones, some missing. The sample has around 260,000 clones; around 87% are singletons. The sequencing sample was made of peripheral blood. These receptor sequences come from a woman in her sixties with COVID-19, enrolled during active disease. The CDR3 runs from the conserved cysteine through the conserved F or W. The D gene is left open where the match is weak. The listing skips clone size in some rows; elsewhere it reads once, few, many or a size class.

v_gene	d_gene	abundance	j_gene	CDR3aa	CDR3nt
TRBV19	TRBD1	-	TRBJ2-6	CASNFGTVASGANVLTF	TGTGCCAGTAATTTCGGGACAGTCGCCTCTGGGGCCAACGTCCTGACTTTC
TRBV11-2	TRBD2	once	TRBJ2-7	CASNLPGTSSYEQYF	TGTGCCAGCAACCTCCCCGGGACTAGCTCCTACGAGCAGTACTTC
TRBV6-6	-	-	TRBJ2-3	CASSRPVPTDTQYF	TGTGCCAGCAGCCGCCCGGTTCCCACAGATACGCAGTATTTT
TRBV4-3	-	-	TRBJ1-1	CASSQDQGTNTEAFF	TGCGCCAGCAGCCAAGATCAGGGGACGAACACTGAAGCTTTCTTT
TRBV18	-	-	TRBJ1-4	CASSHNRQNEKLFF	TGTGCCAGCTCACACAATAGACAGAATGAAAAACTGTTTTTT
TRBV28	-	few	TRBJ1-5	CASSLGGKAQHF	TGTGCCAGCAGTTTAGGAGGGAAGGCCCAGCATTTT
TRBV5-1	-	-	TRBJ1-2	CASSMGRGFGYTF	TGCGCCAGCAGCATGGGGCGGGGGTTTGGCTACACCTTC
TRBV18	-	-	TRBJ1-3	CASSPAPGSNTIYF	TGTGCCAGCTCACCAGCCCCAGGGTCCAACACCATATATTTT
TRBV7-8	-	-	TRBJ1-2	CASSPQQGTVGYTF	TGTGCCAGCAGCCCCCAACAGGGTACCGTCGGCTACACCTTC
TRBV6-2/TRBV6-3	-	-	TRBJ1-4	CASSYSGQINEKLFF	TGTGCCAGCAGTTACTCTGGACAGATTAATGAAAAACTGTTTTTT
TRBV9	TRBD2	once	TRBJ2-5	CASSAVLAPGGTQYF	TGTGCCAGCAGCGCCGTACTAGCGCCGGGGGGGACCCAGTACTTC
TRBV6-5	TRBD1	-	TRBJ1-5	CASSETGGVQPQHF	TGTGCCAGCAGCGAGACAGGGGGGGTTCAGCCCCAGCATTTT
TRBV5-1	-	-	TRBJ1-5	CASSPGSNQPQHF	TGCGCCAGCAGCCCCGGTAGCAATCAGCCCCAGCATTTT
TRBV27	TRBD1	-	TRBJ2-3	CASSLRQGAGDTQYF	TGTGCCAGCAGTTTACGACAGGGGGCGGGAGATACGCAGTATTTT
TRBV11-2	-	-	TRBJ2-1	CASSLDLTRYNEQFF	TGTGCCAGCAGCTTAGACCTCACCCGGTACAATGAGCAGTTCTTC
TRBV18	-	-	TRBJ1-1	CASSPTAVTEAFF	TGTGCCAGCTCACCGACGGCGGTCACTGAAGCTTTCTTT
TRBV2	-	once	TRBJ1-2	CASSERQSGYGYTF	TGTGCCAGCAGTGAGCGGCAATCGGGGTATGGCTACACCTTC
TRBV30	-	-	TRBJ1-2	CAWSRTVYGYTF	TGTGCCTGGAGCCGGACAGTCTATGGCTACACCTTC
TRBV28	-	-	TRBJ2-3	CASRSGAGTQYF	TGTGCCAGCCGAAGCGGTGCGGGTACGCAGTATTTT
TRBV21-1	-	-	TRBJ1-4	CARSTDRRHEKLFF	TGTGCCAGAAGTACGGACAGGCGCCATGAAAAACTGTTTTTT
TRBV15	-	few	TRBJ1-5	CATSRGTGTHSNQPQHF	TGTGCCACCAGCAGAGGAACCGGGACACATAGCAATCAGCCCCAGCATTTT
TRBV21-1	-	-	TRBJ1-5	CASPRGFNQPQHF	TGTGCCAGCCCGAGGGGGTTCAATCAGCCCCAGCATTTT
TRBV7-9	-	-	TRBJ2-3	CASSPLGLATDTQYF	TGTGCCAGCAGCCCCCTCGGACTTGCCACAGATACGCAGTATTTT
TRBV7-2	-	-	TRBJ1-2	CASSPKPDIYGYTF	TGTGCCAGCAGCCCAAAGCCCGACATCTATGGCTACACCTTC
TRBV7-8	TRBD2	-	TRBJ2-1	CASSRLAGGPGEQFF	TGTGCCAGCAGCCGACTAGCGGGAGGGCCCGGTGAGCAGTTCTTC
TRBV5-4	-	-	TRBJ1-4	CASSPGQNEKLFF	TGTGCCAGCAGCCCCGGACAGAATGAAAAACTGTTTTTT
TRBV12-3/TRBV12-4	-	-	TRBJ1-1	CASSLYGIAFF	TGTGCCAGCAGTTTATACGGTATCGCTTTCTTT
TRBV9	TRBD1	-	TRBJ2-3	CASSKSGQGLVDTQYF	TGTGCCAGCAGCAAATCCGGACAGGGGCTGGTAGATACGCAGTATTTT
TRBV6-5	TRBD1	-	TRBJ1-6	CASMTGQGRNSPLHF	TGTGCCAGCATGACCGGACAGGGACGGAATTCACCCCTCCACTTT
TRBV2	TRBD2	-	TRBJ2-7	CASTGLAGVYEQYF	TGTGCCAGCACGGGACTAGCGGGAGTCTACGAGCAGTACTTC
TRBV12-3/TRBV12-4	-	-	TRBJ1-1	CASSLGGGTEAFF	TGTGCCAGCAGTTTGGGTGGAGGCACTGAAGCTTTCTTT
TRBV6-6	-	once	TRBJ2-7	CASSRAYEQYF	TGTGCCAGCAGCCGCGCCTACGAGCAGTACTTC
TRBV19	-	-	TRBJ1-1	CASSIVSNTEAFF	TGTGCCAGTAGTATAGTATCGAACACTGAAGCTTTCTTT
TRBV11-3	-	-	TRBJ2-1	CASSLYGGDSYNEQFF	TGTGCCAGCAGCTTATACGGGGGTGACTCCTACAATGAGCAGTTCTTC
TRBV11-1	TRBD2	-	TRBJ2-1	CASSLGVAGDYNEQFF	TGTGCCAGCAGCTTAGGGGTTGCGGGGGACTACAATGAGCAGTTCTTC
TRBV19	TRBD2	-	TRBJ2-4	CASSLQRELPKNIQYF	TGTGCCAGTAGCCTACAGCGGGAGCTGCCCAAAAACATTCAGTACTTC
TRBV4-3	TRBD2	-	TRBJ2-1	CASSQDRGVVYNEQFF	TGCGCCAGCAGCCAAGATCGGGGGGTAGTGTACAATGAGCAGTTCTTC
TRBV10-3	TRBD1	-	TRBJ2-2	CAIRGDRWVTGELFF	TGTGCCATCAGGGGGGACAGATGGGTGACCGGGGAGCTGTTTTTT
TRBV28	-	-	TRBJ1-1	CASSTPDRLNTEAFF	TGTGCCAGCAGTACCCCGGACAGACTGAACACTGAAGCTTTCTTT
TRBV29-1	-	-	TRBJ2-3	CSVSGGGSGIGTDTQYF	TGCAGCGTGTCGGGTGGGGGGAGTGGGATAGGCACAGATACGCAGTATTTT
TRBV6-6	-	few	TRBJ1-4	CASSQRGRNEKLFF	TGTGCCAGCTCCCAGCGGGGACGAAATGAAAAACTGTTTTTT
TRBV19	TRBD1	once	TRBJ1-6	CASRTGGLYNSPLHF	TGTGCCAGTAGAACAGGGGGCCTCTATAATTCACCCCTCCACTTT
TRBV7-2	-	-	TRBJ2-1	CASSPRMGARNEQFF	TGTGCCAGCAGCCCAAGAATGGGGGCTAGGAATGAGCAGTTCTTC
TRBV6-1	-	-	TRBJ2-2	CASSEAREGELFF	TGTGCCAGCAGTGAAGCGAGGGAGGGGGAGCTGTTTTTT
TRBV4-1	-	few	TRBJ1-5	CASSQDLIQPQHF	TGCGCCAGCAGCCAAGATCTAATTCAGCCCCAGCATTTT
TRBV4-3	TRBD2	-	TRBJ2-7	CASSQDRGLAAAYEQYF	TGCGCCAGCAGCCAAGATCGGGGACTAGCGGCGGCCTACGAGCAGTACTTC
TRBV15	-	-	TRBJ2-2	CATSRDRNRRTGELFF	TGTGCCACCAGCAGAGATCGAAACAGAAGGACCGGGGAGCTGTTTTTT
TRBV10-1	-	-	TRBJ2-7	CASSTHPSYEQYF	TGCGCCAGCTCGACTCACCCCTCCTACGAGCAGTACTTC
TRBV5-1	-	-	TRBJ2-2	CASSLGNAAAGELFF	TGCGCCAGCAGCTTAGGTAATGCGGCGGCCGGGGAGCTGTTTTTT
TRBV6-6	-	once	TRBJ1-2	CASSLGGKGYTF	TGTGCCAGCAGCTTGGGCGGGAAGGGCTACACCTTC
TRBV6-6	-	-	TRBJ1-1	CASSYGQLEAFF	TGTGCCAGCAGTTATGGACAGCTTGAGGCTTTCTTT
TRBV9	-	-	TRBJ1-5	CASSQRGREGQPQHF	TGTGCCAGCAGCCAAAGGGGCAGGGAGGGTCAGCCCCAGCATTTT
TRBV12-5	TRBD2	-	TRBJ2-1	CASGLVLGGSYNEQFF	TGTGCTAGTGGTTTGGTATTGGGAGGGTCCTACAATGAGCAGTTCTTC
TRBV11-2	-	-	TRBJ1-1	CASSLEGALNTEAFF	TGTGCCAGCAGCTTAGAGGGGGCTTTGAACACTGAAGCTTTCTTT
TRBV5-4	TRBD2	-	TRBJ2-5	CASSLGGRQETQYF	TGTGCCAGCAGCTTGGGCGGGAGGCAAGAGACCCAGTACTTC
TRBV7-9	-	-	TRBJ1-5	CASSSAGANQPQHF	TGTGCCAGCAGCTCGGCTGGGGCCAATCAGCCCCAGCATTTT
TRBV9	TRBD2	-	TRBJ2-7	CASSVGAGGPLEQYF	TGTGCCAGCAGCGTGGGGGCGGGAGGGCCCCTCGAGCAGTACTTC
TRBV4-3	-	once	TRBJ2-2	CASSQGPGHNTGELFF	TGCGCCAGCAGCCAAGGTCCTGGACACAACACCGGGGAGCTGTTTTTT
TRBV29-1	TRBD1	once	TRBJ2-5	CSGSGTGETQYF	TGCAGCGGCTCCGGGACAGGGGAGACCCAGTACTTC